A single sample gave rise to the 18 T cell receptor beta chains below, sequenced in a study of blood T cell repertoires in COVID-19. The repertoire was sequenced with immunoSEQ multiplex PCR; TCRdb's copy has only in-frame clones and lacks some. Among 25,000 to 30,000 clones, roughly 90% were seen once, and the ten largest hold around 5%. Sequencing was carried out using peripheral blood. These receptors were collected from a human donor in a cohort sampled during active COVID-19.

The chain employs TRBV7-6 and TRBJ2-1; perhaps TRBD1 as D (5 bases). Per germline, CDR1 SGHVS and CDR2 FNYEAQ. V was cut by 5 bases and J by 3 bases, with 14 bases left in between. The CDR3 has 15 residues. The CDR3, as DNA: TGTGCCAGCAGCCCTCCAGGGAAGCTCTACAATGAGCAGTTCTTC. The encoded protein is CASSPPGKLYNEQFF.

This clone was observed a few times. The V gene is TRBV28, the J gene TRBJ2-1; tentatively, D is TRBD1 (5 bases). V lost 7 bases and J lost 3, with 16 bases in between. This CDR3 is built from 15 residues. The V gene's germline CDR1 is MDHEN and CDR2 SYDVKM. Here the CDR3 DNA reads TGTGCCAGCACCTTTACCTCAGACAGCTACAATGAGCAGTTCTTC. Translating gives CASTFTSDSYNEQFF.

This sequence joins TRBV28 and TRBJ2-5; 11 nucleotides match TRBD2. Trimming took 9 bases from V and 1 from J; bases not matched to a gene: 1. The CDR3 extends over 13 amino acids. Germline-derived CDR1 and CDR2 are MDHEN and SYDVKM. CDR3 loop: CASSGGAQETQYF. Here the CDR3 DNA reads TGTGCCAGTAGCGGGGGGGCCCAAGAGACCCAGTACTTC. Supplemented by reference TRBV28 and TRBJ2-5, the full variable domain reads DVKVTQSSRYLVKRTGEKVFLECVQDMDHENMFWYRQDPGLGLRLIYFSYDVKMKEKGDIPEGYSVSREKKERFSLILESASTNQTSMYLCASSGGAQETQYFGPGTRLLVL.

CDR3 residues: CASSQERQGWYEQYF. CDR3 DNA: TGCGCCAGCAGCCAAGAACGACAGGGTTGGTACGAGCAGTACTTC. The chain employs TRBV4-1 and TRBJ2-7; 7 bases are a match to TRBD1. CDR1 MGHRA and CDR2 YSYEKL come from the germline V gene. V dropped 0 bases and J dropped 4; count of bases not matched to a gene: 6. The CDR3 runs to 15 residues.

This clone is a singleton in its sample. The chain is built from TRBV11-2 and TRBJ1-1; maybe TRBD1 (6 bases). The V and J ends lost 5 bases and 1 base respectively, with 8 bases between them. The germline V gene encodes CDR1 SGHAT and CDR2 FQNNGV. The CDR3 loop spans 13 amino acids. CDR3 loop: CASSGQQNTEAFF. DNA for the CDR3: TGTGCCAGCAGCGGACAGCAGAACACTGAAGCTTTCTTT. Variable domain in full (rest from reference TRBV11-2 and TRBJ1-1): EAGVAQSPRYKIIEKRQSVAFWCNPISGHATLYWYQQILGQGPKLLIQFQNNGVVDDSQLPKDRFSAERLKGVDSTLKIQPAKLEDSAVYLCASSGQQNTEAFFGQGTRLTVV.

The chain employs TRBV27 and TRBJ1-5; 8 nucleotides match TRBD1. The junction had 7 bases not matched to a gene; V was cut back by 5 bases and J by 4 bases. CDR1 is MNHEY and CDR2 is SMNVEV in the germline V gene (reference sequence). The CDR3 totals 15 residues. The CDR3 loop reads CASSPGTGRNQPQHF. The CDR3 nucleotides read TGTGCCAGCAGTCCCGGGACAGGTAGGAATCAGCCCCAGCATTTT.

V is TRBV5-1 and J is TRBJ2-1, with TRBD2 matching over 8 bases. Per the germline V gene, CDR1 is SGHRS and CDR2 is YFSETQ. Losses at the gene ends were 4 bases for V and 2 bases for J; bases not matched to a gene: 5. There are 15 residues in the CDR3. The CDR3 protein is CASSPGLAPYNEQFF. CDR3 bases: TGCGCCAGCAGCCCTGGACTAGCCCCCTACAATGAGCAGTTCTTC.

The rearrangement uses TRBV5-1 and TRBJ2-3; 9 bases match TRBD1. In germline, CDR1 is SGHRS, CDR2 YFSETQ. J gave up 0 bases and V 4 bases, and 3 bases lay outside the gene matches. This CDR3 has 15 residues. The CDR3 DNA reads as TGCGCCAGCAGCGGGGGGACAGGGAGCACAGATACGCAGTATTTT. Protein: CASSGGTGSTDTQYF. Full variable domain (missing parts from reference TRBV5-1 and TRBJ2-3): KAGVTQTPRYLIKTRGQQVTLSCSPISGHRSVSWYQQTPGQGLQFLFEYFSETQRNKGNFPGRFSGRQFSNSRSEMNVSTLELGDSALYLCASSGGTGSTDTQYFGPGTRLTVL.

The chain uses TRBV4-1 and TRBJ2-5; no reliable D call. There are 13 residues in the CDR3. V lost 3 bases to trimming and J lost 5 bases, with 10 bases between them. Germline assignment: CDR1 MGHRA and CDR2 YSYEKL. The CDR3 nucleotides are TGCGCCAGCAGCCAGCCAGGATGGGAGACCCAGTACTTC. This sequence encodes CASSQPGWETQYF.

The chain has TRBV5-4 and TRBJ2-3; the match to TRBD2 covers 12 bases. Germline V gene lookup returns CDR1 SGHNT and CDR2 YYREEE (reference sequence). Unmatched junction bases numbered 5, after V lost 3 bases and J lost 6 bases. The CDR3 spans 15 residues. The CDR3 loop reads CASSSSGGVVDTQYF. Written as DNA, the CDR3 is TGTGCCAGCAGCTCTAGCGGGGGGGTGGTGGATACGCAGTATTTT.

The chain carries TRBV4-2 and TRBJ1-1; D is possibly TRBD1 (6 bases). This CDR3 is built from 14 residues. Germline V gene lookup returns CDR1 LGHNA and CDR2 YNFKEQ. V was pared by 1 base and J by 9 bases, with 15 bases between. CDR3 coding DNA: TGTGCCAGCAGCCAAGTCGGGGCAGGGGTGCAAGCTTTCTTT. Protein: CASSQVGAGVQAFF.

The V and J genes are TRBV4-3 and TRBJ2-3; weak D call: TRBD1 (5 bases). V was trimmed by 1 base and J by 7 bases, leaving 18 bases between them. The germline V gene encodes CDR1 LGHNA and CDR2 YSLEER. This CDR3 spans 16 amino acids. The CDR3 DNA is TGCGCCAGCAGCCAAGTTCCGGGCAGGGCGGAGAATACGCAGTATTTT. Translated: CASSQVPGRAENTQYF.

This rearrangement joins TRBV7-9 to TRBJ2-5, with 13 bases that match TRBD2. The ends lost 5 bases at V and 4 bases at J; junction bases unmatched: 10. Germline V CDR1 and CDR2: SEHNR, FQNEAQ (reference sequence). The CDR3 consists of 17 residues. The CDR3 sequence is CASSPRTSGGSTETQYF. The CDR3 DNA reads as TGTGCCAGCAGCCCGAGGACTAGCGGGGGCTCAACAGAGACCCAGTACTTC.

The chain uses TRBV9 and TRBJ2-3; possible D gene TRBD2, 7 bases. The germline V and J ends were trimmed by 0 bases and 1 base, with 12 bases remaining between them. Germline V gene lookup returns CDR1 SGDLS and CDR2 YYNGEE. The CDR3 has 16 residues. The CDR3 loop reads CASSVGGGSRTDTQYF. The CDR3 region has the DNA TGTGCCAGCAGCGTAGGGGGGGGCTCACGCACAGATACGCAGTATTTT.

The chain is built from TRBV27 and TRBJ1-2; D perhaps matches TRBD1 (5 bases). Germline CDR1 MNHEY, CDR2 SMNVEV (reference sequence). V was pared by 7 bases and J by 0 bases, with 15 bases between. CDR3 size: 15 residues. CDR3 in amino acids: CASTPIGGANYGYTF. The CDR3 nucleotides read TGTGCCAGCACTCCGATCGGGGGGGCTAACTATGGCTACACCTTC.

V is TRBV3-1 (or the pseudogene TRBV3-2) and J is TRBJ2-7; 7 nucleotides match TRBD1. The V segment lost 1 base and the J segment 3 bases; nucleotides outside the gene matches: 9. This CDR3 is built from 16 residues. The germline CDR1 and CDR2 sequences are LGHDT and YNNKEL (reference sequence). The CDR3 DNA reads as TGTGCCAGCAGCCAAGCTCTGGACAGGATCTTCTACGAGCAGTACTTC. Translating it yields CASSQALDRIFYEQYF.

V gene TRBV2 combines with J gene TRBJ2-2; 9 nucleotides match TRBD1. The CDR3 extends over 15 amino acids. CDR1 and CDR2 from the germline V gene are SNHLY and FYNNEI. After removal of 4 bases from V and 5 bases from J, the junction contained 5 bases not matched to a gene. CDR3 in amino acids: CASSAGDRVTGELFF. Here the CDR3 DNA reads TGTGCCAGCAGTGCCGGGGACAGGGTGACCGGGGAGCTGTTTTTT.

The chain has TRBV5-5 and TRBJ1-5; no clear D gene. The CDR3 has 13 residues. Per germline, CDR1 SGHKS and CDR2 YYEKEE (reference sequence). V was cut by 0 bases and J by 7 bases, with 8 bases left in between. The CDR3 DNA follows: TGTGCCAGCAGCTTGGGCACAATACAGCCCCAGCATTTT. This gives the protein CASSLGTIQPQHF.